This TCR beta chain derives from a study of beta chain features in type 1 diabetes. Turning to the study itself: The study examined roughly 100 million sorted cells across all samples. Study-wide results and caveats: When Type 1 diabetes patients were examined, their TCRB CDR3s proved moderately but significantly shorter in all four CD4+ subsets.

This clone was seen more than once but under ten times. What it recognizes is unknown. Every isolated RNA sample was fully reverse transcribed, so sequencing captured expressed TCRB transcripts. Read counts averaged around 3.6 million for samples of naive, central memory and regulatory T cells. The protocol was immunoSEQ multiplex PCR, while the TCRdb copy is restricted to in-frame clones and leaves out a portion. The sample has 360,000 or so clones, about 19% seen once. The germline V gene has CDR1 LNHDA and CDR2 SQIVND (reference sequence). The length of the CDR3 is 15 residues. Trimming shortened V by 5 bases and J by 4 bases, and 12 bases separated the two germline ends.

The TCR sequence derives from a woman aged 18-29 years in good health. The sequenced sample was naive CD4+ T cells from blood. The chain recombines TRBV19 with TRBJ2-6; D is possibly TRBD1 (6 bases). The CDR3 bases are TGTGCCAGTAGTCTTGGGGGCGCCGGGGCCAACGTCCTGACTTTC. Its protein product is CASSLGGAGANVLTF.